Listed below are T cell receptor beta chains from one sample, sequenced in a study of identifying expanded T cells in peripheral blood. The protocol was immunoSEQ multiplex PCR, while the TCRdb copy is restricted to in-frame clones and leaves out a portion. The repertoire includes some 120,000 clones, 84% of them detected once, and 3.3% sits in the top ten. Sequenced: blood. These receptor sequences come from a person aged 18-70 years in good health. Both conserved end residues are part of each CDR3. Fields, in order: clone size, D gene, J gene, V gene, CDR3 DNA, CDR3 protein. A D gene is named only where the DNA matches it firmly. The listing skips clone size in some rows; elsewhere it reads once, few, many or a size class.

>NA|TRBD2|TRBJ2-3|TRBV30
TGTGCCTGTAGGCAGGGAGGGACAGATACGCAGTATTTT
CACRQGGTDTQYF
>NA|TRBD1|TRBJ1-5|TRBV5-6
TGTGCCAGCAGCCTCTTCGGGACAGGGAGAAATCAGCCCCAGCATTTT
CASSLFGTGRNQPQHF
>NA|TRBD2|TRBJ2-1|TRBV29-1
TGCAGCGTTGTATTAGCTAGCGGGGGGGCCAATGAGCAGTTCTTC
CSVVLASGGANEQFF
>NA|NA|TRBJ2-7|TRBV27
TGTGCCAGCAGTTTGACTCGAGGGGAGCAGTACTTC
CASSLTRGEQYF
>NA|TRBD1|TRBJ1-2|TRBV11-2
TGTGCCAGCAGCCGAGGGACAGGCAACTATGGCTACACCTTC
CASSRGTGNYGYTF
>NA|NA|TRBJ2-5|TRBV5-1
TGCGCCAGCAGCTTGGGGCCAGGGGACGGGGAAGAGACCCAGTACTTC
CASSLGPGDGEETQYF
>few|TRBD2|TRBJ2-3|TRBV2
TGTGCCAGCATAGGGACTAGCGGGGGATGGGGTAGCACAGATACGCAGTATTTT
CASIGTSGGWGSTDTQYF
>NA|NA|TRBJ2-1|TRBV2
TGTGCCAGCAGTGTGGGAGAGCTCAGTACCTACAATGAGCAGTTCTTC
CASSVGELSTYNEQFF
>NA|NA|TRBJ1-1|TRBV27
TGTGCCAGCAGCCATTTTCTGGGGGCATTTGGCAGGGCGAACACTGAAGCTTTCTTT
CASSHFLGAFGRANTEAFF
>NA|NA|TRBJ2-1|TRBV25-1
TGTGCCAGCAGTACGCGATTCAGGAAGGACAATGAGCAGTTCTTC
CASSTRFRKDNEQFF
>NA|NA|TRBJ1-2|TRBV6-4
TGTGCCAGCAGTGACACGTTACAGGCTTTGGGTGGCTACACCTTC
CASSDTLQALGGYTF
>once|TRBD2|TRBJ2-5|TRBV30
TGTGCCTGGAGTGTTCGAAGGACTAGCGGGGCTCAAGAGACCCAGTACTTC
CAWSVRRTSGAQETQYF
>NA|TRBD1|TRBJ2-2|TRBV9
TGTGCCAGCAGCGCGGGACAGGCGAACACCGGGGAGCTGTTTTTT
CASSAGQANTGELFF
>NA|NA|TRBJ2-1|TRBV25-1
TGTGCCAGCAGTGACCGTACACCGTGGAGTAAGCAGTTCTTC
CASSDRTPWSKQFF
>NA|TRBD2|TRBJ2-3|TRBV4-1
TGCGCCAGCAGCCAAGAAGCCGGCGGGCGGGGGGCCAGGGATACGCAGTATTTT
CASSQEAGGRGARDTQYF
>once|NA|TRBJ1-3|TRBV9
TGTGCCAGCAGCGTCGAGACTCGTGGCGGCGAAGGCTCTGGAAACACCATATATTTT
CASSVETRGGEGSGNTIYF
>once|NA|TRBJ2-2|TRBV6-5
TGTGCCAGCAGTCGGTCGCTGAACACCGGGGAGCTGTTTTTT
CASSRSLNTGELFF
>NA|TRBD1|TRBJ1-2|TRBV7-9
TGTGCCAGCAGCCCGTCGACAGGGTTTGGTCGTGGCTACACCTTC
CASSPSTGFGRGYTF
>once|NA|TRBJ1-2|TRBV6-5
TGTGCCAGCGGGGGGGTCTTAGGTGGCTACACCTTC
CASGGVLGGYTF
>NA|NA|TRBJ2-7|TRBV7-9
TGTGCCAGCAGCTTAGTGTCCCGGGGCGAGCAGTACTTC
CASSLVSRGEQYF
>NA|NA|TRBJ1-2|TRBV7-9
TGTGCCAGCAGCTTAGGGCAGCAGGGATATGGCTACACCTTC
CASSLGQQGYGYTF
>NA|TRBD1|TRBJ1-2|TRBV5-1
TGCGCCAGCAGCCGCGGGACAGAAGCTAACTATGGCTACACCTTC
CASSRGTEANYGYTF
>once|TRBD1|TRBJ2-7|TRBV7-2
TGTGCCAGCAGCCGGGACAGCCCGGGGCCCTACGAGCAGTACTTC
CASSRDSPGPYEQYF
>NA|NA|TRBJ2-3|TRBV10-1
TGCGCCAGCAGCGAACAAATTCGGGATACGCAGTATTTT
CASSEQIRDTQYF
>NA|TRBD2|TRBJ2-3|TRBV2
TGTGCCAGCAGCCGGCCTTTGCGGGACGGGGGGGAAACTAGCACAGATACGCAGTATTTT
CASSRPLRDGGETSTDTQYF
>few|NA|TRBJ1-6|TRBV4-1
TGCGCCAGCAGCCAAGATTACGGCTCACCCCTCCACTTT
CASSQDYGSPLHF
>NA|TRBD1|TRBJ2-6|TRBV5-1
TGCGCCAGCAGCTCCTGGACAGGAGAAGCTGGGGCCAACGTCCTGACTTTC
CASSSWTGEAGANVLTF
>NA|NA|TRBJ2-2|TRBV2
TGTGCCAGCAGTGCAACTGAGCTTGGCGGGGAGCTGTTTTTT
CASSATELGGELFF
>NA|TRBD1|TRBJ1-2|TRBV10-2
TGCGCCAGCAGGACCCCGACAGGGCGTGGTGGCTACACCTTC
CASRTPTGRGGYTF
>NA|TRBD1|TRBJ2-1|TRBV6-1
TGTGCCAGCAGTGGCGGGACAGGAACCTACAATGAGCAGTTCTTC
CASSGGTGTYNEQFF
>NA|NA|TRBJ2-5|TRBV5-1
TGCGCCAGCAGCCTCCTCTGGGGCGAGACCCAGTACTTC
CASSLLWGETQYF
>NA|NA|TRBJ1-1|TRBV5-1
TGCGCCAGCAGCTTGTACGCGCAGGGAGATACTGAAGCTTTCTTT
CASSLYAQGDTEAFF
>once|NA|TRBJ2-2|TRBV7-2
TGTGCCAGCAGCCCCCGGGGTAGCGGGAACACCGGGGAGCTGTTTTTT
CASSPRGSGNTGELFF
>NA|NA|TRBJ1-2|TRBV30
TGTGCCTGGAGTTCAGGGTTTGGCTACACCTTC
CAWSSGFGYTF
>NA|NA|TRBJ1-1|TRBV5-8
TGTGCCAGCAGCTTGGTTCTCGGGGACTACACTGAAGCTTTCTTT
CASSLVLGDYTEAFF
>NA|NA|TRBJ2-2|TRBV25-1
TGTGCCAGCAGTGAATTATCCGTAGGGGAGCTGTTTTTT
CASSELSVGELFF
>NA|NA|TRBJ1-1|TRBV9
TGTGCCAGCAGCGTTTCGGCCGGGGCCGACGGGAACACTGAAGCTTTCTTT
CASSVSAGADGNTEAFF
>NA|NA|TRBJ1-1|TRBV2
TGTGCCTCTTTAGGGGTAAACACTGAAGCTTTCTTT
CASLGVNTEAFF